This TCR beta chain originates from a study of T cells in Graves' hyperthyroidism and ophthalmopathy. Germline V lookup: CDR1 MNHNS, CDR2 SASEGT. The CDR3 runs to 13 residues. V shed 2 bases and J shed 2 bases, with 6 bases lying between them. TCR beta CDR3 regions were amplified from RNA transcripts. HTBI primers were the set used in a first-round RT-PCR of the TCR CDR3. TCRdb used MiXCR to reprocess the multiplex PCR reads, holding one entry per CDR3 protein. The data contain 300,000 to 500,000 distinct CDR3 sequences, about 15% of them singletons. In this sample, this clonotype turned up many times.

The V gene is TRBV6-1, the J gene TRBJ1-2; D gene ambiguous. The sample comprised blood. This TCR derives from a woman aged 25 to 39 with Graves' hyperthyroidism. Here the CDR3 reads CASSEPRNYGYTF. In nucleotides, the CDR3 is TGTGCCAGCAGTGAACCCAGGAACTATGGCTACACCTTC.